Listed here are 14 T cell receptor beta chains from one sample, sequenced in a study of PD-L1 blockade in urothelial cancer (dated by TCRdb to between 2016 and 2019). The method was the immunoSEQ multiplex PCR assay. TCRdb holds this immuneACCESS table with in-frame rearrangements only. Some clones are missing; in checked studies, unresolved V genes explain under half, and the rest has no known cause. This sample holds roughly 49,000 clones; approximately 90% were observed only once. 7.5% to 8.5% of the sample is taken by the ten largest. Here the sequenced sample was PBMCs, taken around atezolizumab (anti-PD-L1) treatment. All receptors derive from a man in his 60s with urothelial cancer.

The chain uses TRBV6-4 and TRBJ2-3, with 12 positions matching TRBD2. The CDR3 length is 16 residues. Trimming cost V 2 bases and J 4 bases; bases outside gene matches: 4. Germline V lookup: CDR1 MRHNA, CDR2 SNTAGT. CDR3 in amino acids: CASSDRLAGVADTQYF. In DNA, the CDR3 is TGTGCCAGCAGTGACCGACTAGCGGGGGTAGCAGATACGCAGTATTTT.

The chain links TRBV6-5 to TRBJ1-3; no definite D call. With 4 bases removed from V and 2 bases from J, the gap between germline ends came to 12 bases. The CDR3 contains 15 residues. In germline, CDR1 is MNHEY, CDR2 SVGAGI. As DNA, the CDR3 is TGTGCCAGCAGTTTTGGCAGGAGGGCTGGAAACACCATATATTTT. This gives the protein CASSFGRRAGNTIYF.

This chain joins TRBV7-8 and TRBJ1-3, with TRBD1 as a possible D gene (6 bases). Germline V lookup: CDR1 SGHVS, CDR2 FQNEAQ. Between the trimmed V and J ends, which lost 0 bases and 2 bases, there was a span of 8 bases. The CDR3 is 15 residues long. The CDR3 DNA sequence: TGTGCCAGCAGCTTAGCGGCAGGGGCTGGAAACACCATATATTTT. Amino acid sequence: CASSLAAGAGNTIYF.

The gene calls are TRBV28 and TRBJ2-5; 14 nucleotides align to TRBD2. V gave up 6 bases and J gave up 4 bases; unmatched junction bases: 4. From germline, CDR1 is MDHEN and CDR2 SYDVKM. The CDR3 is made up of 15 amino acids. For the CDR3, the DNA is TGTGCCAGCAGCCCGACTAGCGGGGGGGGAGAGACCCAGTACTTC. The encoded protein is CASSPTSGGGETQYF.

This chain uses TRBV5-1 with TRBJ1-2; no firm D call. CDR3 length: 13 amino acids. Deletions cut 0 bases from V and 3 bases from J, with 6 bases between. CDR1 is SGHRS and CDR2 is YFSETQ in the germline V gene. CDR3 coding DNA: TGCGCCAGCAGCTTGGTGGCGGACTATGGCTACACCTTC. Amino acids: CASSLVADYGYTF.

For the CDR3, the DNA is TGTGCCAGCTCACCACCGGGGCCTGGGGATGAGCAGTTCTTC. This encodes CASSPPGPGDEQFF. This chain joins TRBV18 and TRBJ2-1, with a possible D match to TRBD1 (5 bases). The CDR3 length is 14 residues. Trimming left V 0 bases short and J 8 bases short, with 11 bases between. Germline CDR1 is KGHSH and CDR2 is LQKENI.

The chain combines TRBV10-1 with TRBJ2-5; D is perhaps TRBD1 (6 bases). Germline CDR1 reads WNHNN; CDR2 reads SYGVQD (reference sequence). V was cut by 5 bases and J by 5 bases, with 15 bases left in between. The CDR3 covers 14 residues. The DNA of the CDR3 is TGCGCCAGCAGTACCAACAGGGATGGGGAGACCCAGTACTTC. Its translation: CASSTNRDGETQYF.

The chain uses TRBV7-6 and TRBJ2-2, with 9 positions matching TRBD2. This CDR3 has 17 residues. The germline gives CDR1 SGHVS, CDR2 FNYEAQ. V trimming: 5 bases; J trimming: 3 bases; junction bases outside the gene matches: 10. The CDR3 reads CASSPRSGTSHTGELFF. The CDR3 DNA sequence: TGTGCCAGCAGCCCCCGTTCCGGGACTAGCCACACCGGGGAGCTGTTTTTT.

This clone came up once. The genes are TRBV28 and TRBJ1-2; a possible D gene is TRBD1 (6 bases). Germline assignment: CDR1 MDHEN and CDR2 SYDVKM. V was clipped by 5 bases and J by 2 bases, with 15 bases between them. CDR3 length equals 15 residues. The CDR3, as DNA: TGTGCCAGCAGTGCTTTTGGGACATCGAACTATGGCTACACCTTC. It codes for CASSAFGTSNYGYTF.

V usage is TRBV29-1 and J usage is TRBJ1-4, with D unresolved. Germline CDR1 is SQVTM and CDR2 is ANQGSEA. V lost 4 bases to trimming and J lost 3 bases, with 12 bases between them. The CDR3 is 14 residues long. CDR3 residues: CSVVERAANEKLFF. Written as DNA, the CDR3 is TGCAGCGTTGTCGAACGTGCGGCTAATGAAAAACTGTTTTTT.

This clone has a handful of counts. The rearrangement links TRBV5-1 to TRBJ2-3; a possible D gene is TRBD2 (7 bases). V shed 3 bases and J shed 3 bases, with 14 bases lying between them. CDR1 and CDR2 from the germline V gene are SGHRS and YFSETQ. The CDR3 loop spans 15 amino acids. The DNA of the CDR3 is TGCGCCAGCAGCTCGAGGGGGGGCCTTACAGATACGCAGTATTTT. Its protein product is CASSSRGGLTDTQYF.

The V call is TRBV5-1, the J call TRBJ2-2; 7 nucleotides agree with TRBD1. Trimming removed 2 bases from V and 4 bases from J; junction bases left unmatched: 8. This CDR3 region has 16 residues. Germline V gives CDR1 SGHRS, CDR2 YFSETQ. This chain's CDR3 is CASSLTPGQITGELFF. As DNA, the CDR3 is TGCGCCAGCAGCTTAACCCCGGGACAGATCACCGGGGAGCTGTTTTTT.

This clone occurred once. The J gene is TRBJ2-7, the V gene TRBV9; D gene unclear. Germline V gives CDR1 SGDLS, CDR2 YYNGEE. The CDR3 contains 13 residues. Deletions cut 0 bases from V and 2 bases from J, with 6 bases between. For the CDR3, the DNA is TGTGCCAGCAGCGTAGGAATAGCCTACGAGCAGTACTTC. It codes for CASSVGIAYEQYF.

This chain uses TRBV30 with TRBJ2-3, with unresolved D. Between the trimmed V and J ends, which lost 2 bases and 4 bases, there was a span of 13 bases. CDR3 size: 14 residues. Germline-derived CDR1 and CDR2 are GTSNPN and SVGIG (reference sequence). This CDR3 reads CAWSRGAYPDTQYF. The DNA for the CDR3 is TGTGCCTGGAGTCGCGGTGCCTATCCAGATACGCAGTATTTT.